These 4 T cell receptor beta chains were all obtained from the same sample, sequenced in a study of cytomegalovirus exposure and HLA in healthy donors. The PCR contained 60 Vbeta and 13 Jbeta primers. Using immunoSEQ multiplex PCR, the repertoire was profiled, and TCRdb retains in-frame clones only, with some absent. The sample has about 170,000 clones. The source material was PBMCs. The receptors here all came from a woman under 30 in good health and CMV-seropositive.

This rearrangement joins TRBV4-1 to TRBJ2-7; D perhaps matches TRBD2 (6 bases). CDR3 length: 15 amino acids. The germline V gene encodes CDR1 MGHRA and CDR2 YSYEKL. V lost 0 bases, J lost 4 bases, and 13 bases lay in between. CDR3 in DNA: TGCGCCAGCAGCCAAGATGCGGGACCGGGGTACGAGCAGTACTTC. It encodes CASSQDAGPGYEQYF.

The chain recombines TRBV5-1 with TRBJ2-1; TRBD2 is a possible D gene (6 bases). Per germline, CDR1 SGHRS and CDR2 YFSETQ. The CDR3 sequence is 14 residues long. V gave up 4 bases and J gave up 0 bases, with 8 bases separating them. CDR3 residues: CASSGRGSYNEQFF. CDR3 sequence (DNA): TGCGCCAGCAGCGGGCGGGGCTCCTACAATGAGCAGTTCTTC.

The chain links TRBV9 to TRBJ2-1; D perhaps matches TRBD2 (6 bases). Deletions cut 4 bases from V and 3 bases from J, with 26 bases between. The CDR3 runs 19 residues. The germline V gene encodes CDR1 SGDLS and CDR2 YYNGEE. The CDR3 nucleotides read TGTGCCAGCAGCCCTTCTCGGAGCGGGCCAAACATATACTACAATGAGCAGTTCTTC. Translated: CASSPSRSGPNIYYNEQFF.

The genes are TRBV5-1 and TRBJ1-1; 9 positions agree with TRBD1. V trimming: 1 base; J trimming: 6 bases; junction bases outside the gene matches: 7. Germline V gene data show CDR1 as SGHRS and CDR2 as YFSETQ. CDR3 size: 15 residues. Here the CDR3 reads CASSLTRTGDAEAFF. The CDR3 DNA reads TGCGCCAGCAGCTTGACCCGGACAGGGGATGCTGAAGCTTTCTTT.